The 26 T cell receptor beta chains listed next were all sequenced from one sample in a study of spatial heterogeneity in lung cancer. Time point described: sample taken at primary tumor resection. Unsorted whole RNA of tumor, nontumor lung or frozen PBMC was sequenced. TCRdb passed the 5' RACE reads through MiXCR, listing each CDR3 protein once. The data contain about 5,400 distinct CDR3 sequences, approximately 35% of them singletons. Sequenced material: PBMCs, taken at surgery. The receptors here all came from a female donor with early-stage non-small cell lung cancer.

This clonotype turned up a few times. This beta chain turned up in a library designed for alpha chains; as an off-target read, its abundance says little. The rearrangement joins TRBV5-1 to TRBJ2-3; D uncertain. V was clipped by 4 bases and J by 3 bases, with 9 bases between them. In germline, CDR1 is SGHRS, CDR2 YFSETQ. The CDR3 is 13 residues long. The CDR3 DNA reads as TGCGCCAGCAGCACCGGACGTACAGATACGCAGTATTTT. This sequence encodes CASSTGRTDTQYF.

This clonotype was recorded once. The size of this beta chain means little, since it is a stray read in a library made for alpha chains. The chain is built from TRBV6-2 or TRBV6-3 and TRBJ2-5; D uncertain. This CDR3 is built from 14 residues. Germline V gene data show CDR1 as MNHEY and CDR2 as SVGEGT. Between the trimmed V and J ends, which lost 2 bases and 0 bases, there was a span of 7 bases. Here the CDR3 reads CASSYQEYQETQYF. The CDR3 coding sequence is TGTGCCAGCAGTTACCAAGAGTACCAAGAGACCCAGTACTTC.

On this clonotype itself: Since it is a stray read in a library aimed at alpha chains, this beta chain has a size that is not meaningful. CDR3 nucleotides: TGTGCCAGCAGCTTCCGGCCGGGCCGATCCACAGATACGCAGTATTTT. Encoded protein: CASSFRPGRSTDTQYF. V gene TRBV7-9 combines with J gene TRBJ2-3; no clear D gene. This CDR3 spans 16 amino acids. CDR1 is SEHNR and CDR2 is FQNEAQ in the germline V gene (reference sequence). V shed 3 bases and J shed 2 bases, with 15 bases lying between them.

Concerning this clonotype: With the library built for alpha chains, this beta chain is off target and its frequency is not meaningful. The chain employs TRBV18 and TRBJ2-5; D unresolved. This CDR3 spans 12 amino acids. CDR1 and CDR2 from the germline V gene are KGHSH and LQKENI. The germline V and J ends were trimmed by 2 bases and 0 bases, with 1 base remaining between them. The CDR3 region is CASSPYQETQYF. CDR3 coding DNA: TGTGCCAGCTCACCATACCAAGAGACCCAGTACTTC.

As to this clonotype: The library was designed around alpha chains, so this beta chain is a stray read whose abundance carries little weight. The rearrangement links TRBV7-8 to TRBJ2-1, with D possibly TRBD2 on 6 matching bases. This CDR3 contains 16 residues. Trimming took off 5 bases at V and 0 bases at J, with 14 bases between the two ends. Germline assignment: CDR1 SGHVS and CDR2 FQNEAQ. The CDR3 sequence is CASSARDASSYNEQFF. The CDR3 nucleotides read TGTGCCAGCAGCGCGCGGGACGCCAGCTCCTACAATGAGCAGTTCTTC.

In the case of this clonotype: With the library built for alpha chains, this beta chain is off target and its frequency is not meaningful. The chain employs TRBV2 and TRBJ2-7, with 8 nucleotides matching TRBD1. Germline values: CDR1 SNHLY, CDR2 FYNNEI. V lost 5 bases, J lost 1 base, and 1 base stayed unmatched. CDR3 size: 13 residues. The CDR3 coding sequence is TGTGCCAGCAGTACAGGGGGTTCCTACGAGCAGTACTTC. Translation: CASSTGGSYEQYF.

A note on this clonotype: This beta chain is a stray sequence in a library constructed for alpha chains; its clone size is not meaningful. Here the CDR3 DNA reads TGCAGTGCTACGGAGGAGACTAGCGGGACCAAGACCCAGTACTTC. Translated, it gives CSATEETSGTKTQYF. This chain links TRBV20-1 with TRBJ2-5; 11 bases fit TRBD2. The CDR3 runs to 15 residues. Trimming at V came to 4 bases and at J to 6 bases, leaving 10 bases not matched to a gene. The germline CDR1 and CDR2 sequences are DFQATT and SNEGSKA (reference sequence).

This clonotype was picked up a small number of times. A library made for alpha chains picked up this beta chain off target, so its size means little. The J gene is TRBJ2-3, the V gene TRBV5-1; D uncertain. V was trimmed by 0 bases and J by 1 base, leaving 9 bases between them. This CDR3 contains 15 residues. Germline loops: CDR1 SGHRS, CDR2 YFSETQ. CDR3 coding DNA: TGCGCCAGCAGCTTGGGATCCCTCGGCACAGATACGCAGTATTTT. Translation gives CASSLGSLGTDTQYF.

Details on this clonotype: Germline and junction disagree at one end, which may indicate a read error. Little can be read into the size of this beta chain, an off-target read in a library designed for alpha chains. V and J are TRBV5-1 and TRBJ2-7; possible D gene TRBD2, 7 bases. This CDR3 comprises 14 residues. The germline V gene encodes CDR1 SGHRS and CDR2 YFSETQ. The CDR3 coding sequence is TGCGCCAGCAGCGCCACGAGTCGGGGGGCCGGCGGGAACTTC. Residues: CASSATSRGAGGNF.

In this sample, this clonotype turned up a few times. This beta chain is an off-target read within a library intended for alpha chains, so its frequency means little. The chain recombines TRBV30 with TRBJ2-2, with TRBD1 matching 12 bases. The germline V gene encodes CDR1 GTSNPN and CDR2 SVGIG (reference sequence). The CDR3 length is 15 residues. Unmatched junction bases numbered 7, after V lost 7 bases and J lost 4 bases. As DNA, the CDR3 is TGTGCCTCCCAGGGACAGGGGGCGGGCACCGGGGAGCTGTTTTTT. Its translation: CASQGQGAGTGELFF.

A word on this clonotype: This beta chain turned up in a library designed for alpha chains; as an off-target read, its abundance says little. The chain is built from TRBV6-2 or TRBV6-3 and TRBJ2-1; a weak D match, TRBD2 (7 bases). CDR3 length: 16 amino acids. Germline V gives CDR1 MNHEY, CDR2 SVGEGT. The ends were cut back, 8 bases at V and 4 bases at J, with 21 bases in the middle. CDR3 in DNA: TGTGCCAGCGGCTACGGTAGGGGGGGACCATACAATGAGCAGTTCTTC. Amino acid sequence: CASGYGRGGPYNEQFF.

The sample holds a few counts of this clonotype. For a library built for alpha chains, this beta chain is a stray read; little rests on its size. The chain is built from TRBV20-1 and TRBJ1-3; D unclear. The CDR3 loop spans 12 amino acids. The V end was cut by 3 bases, the J end by 4 bases, with 7 bases between. Germline V CDR1 and CDR2: DFQATT, SNEGSKA (reference sequence). CDR3 in amino acids: CSASRPGNTIYF. The CDR3 DNA reads TGCAGTGCTAGCCGGCCGGGAAACACCATATATTTT.

A note on this clonotype: This beta chain turned up in a library designed for alpha chains; as an off-target read, its abundance says little. The rearrangement links TRBV28 to TRBJ1-2; D is perhaps TRBD1 (6 bases). Germline V gene data show CDR1 as MDHEN and CDR2 as SYDVKM. V was trimmed by 5 bases and J by 4 bases, leaving 26 bases between them. The CDR3 has 18 amino acids. For the CDR3, the DNA is TGTGCCAGCAGTCAACAGGGATCCTACCCAGTCGTCTTCTATGGCTACACCTTC. Amino acids: CASSQQGSYPVVFYGYTF.

This clonotype has only a few counts. This beta chain turned up in a library designed for alpha chains; as an off-target read, its abundance says little. The rearrangement links TRBV28 to TRBJ2-2; no firm D call. Trimming took off 4 bases at V and 3 bases at J, with 6 bases between the two ends. This CDR3 is 13 amino acids long. Per germline, CDR1 MDHEN and CDR2 SYDVKM. The CDR3 DNA reads as TGTGCCAGCAGTTCCCCGTACACCGGGGAGCTGTTTTTT. This sequence encodes CASSSPYTGELFF.

By frequency in the sample, this clonotype is medium-sized. Because the library targeted alpha chains, this beta chain is an off-target read whose size means little. The chain combines TRBV7-2 with TRBJ2-7; 11 bases align to TRBD2. The junction had 6 bases not matched to a gene; V was cut back by 6 bases and J by 5 bases. CDR3 length: 14 amino acids. Germline-derived CDR1 and CDR2 are SGHTA and FQGNSA. The CDR3, as DNA: TGTGCCAGCAGACTAGCGGGGGAAGCAAACGAGCAGTACTTC. This gives the protein CASRLAGEANEQYF.

Notes on this clonotype: Within a library made for alpha chains, this beta chain is off target, and its count is uninformative. This chain connects TRBV6-2 or TRBV6-3 to TRBJ2-7, with D unclear. Trimming stripped 0 bases from V and 6 bases from J, with 6 bases between. There are 12 residues in the CDR3. Germline V gene lookup returns CDR1 MNHEY and CDR2 SVGEGT. In nucleotides, the CDR3 is TGTGCCAGCAGTTACTCCAGGACCGAGCAGTACTTC. It translates to CASSYSRTEQYF.

This clonotype appeared a few times. This beta chain is an unintended read in a library built for alpha chains; its size means little. DNA for the CDR3: TGTGCCAGCAGCGCCCTGAACGGGGAGCTGTTTTTT. Translated: CASSALNGELFF. The chain is built from TRBV9 and TRBJ2-2; D not resolved. The CDR3 has 12 residues. Germline V gene sequence: CDR1 SGDLS, CDR2 YYNGEE. The V end lost 3 bases, the J end lost 7 bases, and 7 bases lay between the germline ends.

This clonotype was recorded a few times. This beta chain is off target for a library built for alpha chains, so its abundance means little. The chain recombines TRBV20-1 with TRBJ2-1; 10 bases map to TRBD1. The trim removed 5 bases at V and 7 bases at J, leaving 8 bases unmatched. The CDR3 extends over 14 amino acids. Germline V gene sequence: CDR1 DFQATT, CDR2 SNEGSKA (reference sequence). The CDR3: CSAQPGQGNNEQFF. Written as DNA, the CDR3 is TGCAGTGCTCAACCGGGACAGGGGAATAATGAGCAGTTCTTC.

This clonotype is medium-sized. Found in a library prepared for alpha chains, this beta chain is an off-target read, and its abundance has little meaning. V and J are TRBV20-1 and TRBJ2-1; no clear D gene. Germline CDR1 and CDR2: DFQATT and SNEGSKA (reference sequence). With 7 bases removed from V and 3 bases from J, the gap between germline ends came to 16 bases. This CDR3 region has 14 residues. The CDR3 DNA follows: TGCAGTGGGTTCGGGCCACCCTACTACAATGAGCAGTTCTTC. Translated: CSGFGPPYYNEQFF.

This clonotype turned up a few times. This beta chain is a stray sequence in a library constructed for alpha chains; its clone size is not meaningful. This chain joins TRBV15 and TRBJ2-7, with D perhaps matching TRBD1 or TRBD2 (5 bases each). Germline CDR1 and CDR2: LNHNV and YYDKDF (reference sequence). V lost 11 bases, J lost 4 bases, and 21 bases lay in between. This CDR3 has 14 amino acids. The CDR3 coding sequence is TGTGCCGTAGGCGTCGGGACGGGGCCTTACGAGCAGTACTTC. Its protein is CAVGVGTGPYEQYF.

This clonotype was recorded a few times. This beta chain is off target for a library built for alpha chains, so its abundance means little. The rearrangement uses TRBV29-1 and TRBJ2-1, with TRBD2 identical over 9 bases. The V and J ends lost 5 bases and 6 bases, in that order; junction bases with no gene match: 11. The CDR3 contains 15 residues. The germline CDR1 and CDR2 sequences are SQVTM and ANQGSEA. CDR3 nucleotide sequence: TGCAGCGTTTCGTTCGGCACTAGCGGGTCCAATGAGCAGTTCTTC. This translates into CSVSFGTSGSNEQFF.

This clonotype has a handful of counts. This beta chain appears as a stray read in a library generated for alpha chains; its size is not informative. The chain couples TRBV5-1 to TRBJ2-7, with D tentatively TRBD2 (5 bases). Trimming took 4 bases from V and 6 from J, leaving 14 bases between them. Germline V gene data show CDR1 as SGHRS and CDR2 as YFSETQ. The CDR3 is 13 residues long. This chain's CDR3 is CASSRNVRVEQYF. The CDR3 DNA reads TGCGCCAGCAGCCGAAATGTGAGGGTCGAGCAGTACTTC.

This clonotype was observed a few times. Since the library was made to target alpha chains, this beta chain is a stray read and its abundance is not meaningful. This chain links TRBV7-2 with TRBJ2-2, with 9 bases matching TRBD2. J gave up 4 bases and V 5 bases, and 8 bases lay outside the gene matches. The CDR3 has 16 residues. Germline loops: CDR1 SGHTA, CDR2 FQGNSA. The CDR3 DNA reads TGTGCCAGCAGCCTCAGCGGGGGGTTACCCACCGGGGAGCTGTTTTTT. Protein sequence: CASSLSGGLPTGELFF.

This clonotype was seen a few times. The size of this beta chain means little, since it is a stray read in a library made for alpha chains. The chain has TRBV15 and TRBJ2-3; 7 bases agree with TRBD2. The CDR3 runs to 16 residues. The V segment lost 0 bases and the J segment 5 bases; nucleotides outside the gene matches: 8. Per germline, CDR1 LNHNV and CDR2 YYDKDF (reference sequence). The CDR3 DNA is TGTGCCACCAGCAGAGAGGTTGGCGGGGGTTTAGATACGCAGTATTTT. It translates to CATSREVGGGLDTQYF.

On this clonotype itself: This beta chain appears as a stray read in a library generated for alpha chains; its size is not informative. This chain uses TRBV4-3 with TRBJ2-3; D is undetermined. CDR3 size: 15 residues. Per the germline V gene, CDR1 is LGHNA and CDR2 is YSLEER. Trimming removed 0 bases at V and 0 bases at J, with 7 bases between. The CDR3 loop reads CASSQDGTSTDTQYF. For the CDR3, the DNA is TGCGCCAGCAGCCAAGATGGTACTAGCACAGATACGCAGTATTTT.

For this clonotype: This beta chain came through as a stray read in a library set up for alpha chains, and its size says little. This sequence joins TRBV28 and TRBJ2-7; D call uncertain. V was shortened by 2 bases and J by 4 bases, with 3 bases between the two germline ends. CDR1 is MDHEN, CDR2 SYDVKM, per germline. There are 11 residues in the CDR3. CDR3: CASSLRYEQYF. The CDR3 DNA reads as TGTGCCAGCAGTTTAAGGTACGAGCAGTACTTC.